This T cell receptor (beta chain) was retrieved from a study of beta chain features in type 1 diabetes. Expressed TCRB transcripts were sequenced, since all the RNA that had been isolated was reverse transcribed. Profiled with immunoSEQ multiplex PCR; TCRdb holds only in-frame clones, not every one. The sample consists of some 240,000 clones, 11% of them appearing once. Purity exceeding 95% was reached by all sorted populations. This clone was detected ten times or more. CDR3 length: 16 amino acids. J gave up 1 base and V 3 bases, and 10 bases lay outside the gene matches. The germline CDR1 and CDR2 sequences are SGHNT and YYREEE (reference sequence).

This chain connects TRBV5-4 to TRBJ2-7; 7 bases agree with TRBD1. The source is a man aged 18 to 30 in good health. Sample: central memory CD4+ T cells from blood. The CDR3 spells CASSSYLGQRSYEQYF. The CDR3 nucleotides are TGTGCCAGCAGCTCCTACCTGGGACAGAGATCCTACGAGCAGTACTTC.